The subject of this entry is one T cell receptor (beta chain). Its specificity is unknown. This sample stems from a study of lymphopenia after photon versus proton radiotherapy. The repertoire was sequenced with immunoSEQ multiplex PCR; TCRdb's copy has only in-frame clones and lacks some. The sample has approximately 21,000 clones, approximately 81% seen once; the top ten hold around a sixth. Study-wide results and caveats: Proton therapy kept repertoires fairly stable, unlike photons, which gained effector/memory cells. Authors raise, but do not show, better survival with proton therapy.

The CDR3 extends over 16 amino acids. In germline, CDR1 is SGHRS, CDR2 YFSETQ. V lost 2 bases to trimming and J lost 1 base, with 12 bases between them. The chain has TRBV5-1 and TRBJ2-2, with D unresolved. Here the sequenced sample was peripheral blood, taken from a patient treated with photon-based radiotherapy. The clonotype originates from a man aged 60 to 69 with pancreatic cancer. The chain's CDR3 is CASSLSTSGNTGELFF. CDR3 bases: TGCGCCAGCAGCTTAAGTACTTCAGGGAACACCGGGGAGCTGTTTTTT.